The entry below gives a single T cell receptor beta chain sequence along with its context. Per the study methods: Amplification of reference gene primers was used by the study to estimate nucleated cell counts. Libraries were prepared by immunoSEQ multiplex PCR; TCRdb keeps only in-frame clonotypes and omits some of them. That table is the source of V, J and clone size, and D and trimming were worked out from the DNA. In the table there are about 280,000 clones, 88% of which are singletons. The data stem from a study of blood T cell repertoires in COVID-19. Per the germline V gene, CDR1 is SGHDT and CDR2 is YYEEEE. V dropped 7 bases and J dropped 2; count of bases not matched to a gene: 14. The CDR3 contains 16 residues.

The source of this sequence is a man younger than 35 with active or convalescent COVID-19. The material sequenced was peripheral blood. The chain recombines TRBV5-6 with TRBJ2-7; 8 bases match TRBD1. The CDR3 sequence is CASHRGIFSMTYEQYF. Here the CDR3 DNA reads TGTGCCAGCCACAGGGGGATCTTCTCGATGACCTACGAGCAGTACTTC.